The present entry profiles one TCR beta chain with its context. The data belong to a study of T cell changes during pregnancy in multiple sclerosis. With V trimmed by 5 bases and J by 1 base, 4 bases remained unmatched. Germline-derived CDR1 and CDR2 are SGHTA and FQGNSA. This CDR3 is built from 14 residues. Data came from immunoSEQ multiplex PCR; TCRdb stores just in-frame clones and leaves some out. The sample lists 50,000 to 60,000 clones, roughly 91% occurring once. The receptor was isolated from a female donor with multiple sclerosis, enrolled in a pregnancy study. Here the sequenced sample was CD4+ T cells from peripheral blood mononuclear cells, taken in the second trimester of pregnancy. V usage is TRBV7-2 and J usage is TRBJ1-1, with 7 positions matching TRBD1. The DNA for the CDR3 is TGTGCCAGCAGCGATCGACAGGGGAACACTGAAGCTTTCTTT. Translating it yields CASSDRQGNTEAFF.